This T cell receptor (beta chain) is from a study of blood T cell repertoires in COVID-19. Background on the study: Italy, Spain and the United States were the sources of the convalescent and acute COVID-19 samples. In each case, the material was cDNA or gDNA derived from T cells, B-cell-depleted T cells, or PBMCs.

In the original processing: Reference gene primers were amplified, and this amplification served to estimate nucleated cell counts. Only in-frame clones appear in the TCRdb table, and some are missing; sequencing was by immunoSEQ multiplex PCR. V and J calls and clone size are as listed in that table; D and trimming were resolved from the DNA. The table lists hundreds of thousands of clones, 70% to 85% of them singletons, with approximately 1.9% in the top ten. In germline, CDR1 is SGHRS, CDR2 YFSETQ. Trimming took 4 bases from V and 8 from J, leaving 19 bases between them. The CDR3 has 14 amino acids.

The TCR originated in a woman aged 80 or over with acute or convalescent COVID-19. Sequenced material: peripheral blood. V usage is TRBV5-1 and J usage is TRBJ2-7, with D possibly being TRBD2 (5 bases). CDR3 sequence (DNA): TGCGCCAGCAGCCCACCCGACCAAATCGGGAAGCAGTACTTC. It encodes CASSPPDQIGKQYF.